This TCR beta chain was identified during a study of cytomegalovirus exposure and HLA in healthy donors. On this clone itself: As yet, its antigen is unknown.

General study findings and limits: The authors judged a highly shared variant cluster likely a sequencing artifact. Some TCR beta chains (around 160 of them) were listed as cytomegalovirus-associated.

The PCR used 60 Vbeta and 13 Jbeta primers. Profiling relied on immunoSEQ multiplex PCR, and the TCRdb table lists in-frame clones only, not all of them. The sample includes tens of thousands of clones, 70% to 75% of them seen just once. The V end was cut by 3 bases, the J end by 8 bases, with 22 bases between. CDR1 is SQVTM and CDR2 is ANQGSEA in the germline V gene. CDR3 length: 15 amino acids. Source material: PBMCs. This TCR derives from a man between 60 and 75 years old in good health and CMV-seronegative. The rearrangement uses TRBV29-1 and TRBJ1-1; a weak D match, TRBD1 (5 bases). In nucleotides, the CDR3 is TGCAGCGTTGAGGGGGGGAGCGGTGGGGACTCCGAAGCTTTCTTT. It specifies CSVEGGSGGDSEAFF.